These T cell receptor beta chains were read from a single sample in a study of blood T cell repertoires in COVID-19. Assay used: immunoSEQ multiplex PCR; TCRdb lists only in-frame clones, some missing. The sample includes about 370,000 clones, roughly nine tenths seen only once; the top ten take approximately 3%. Sequencing was done on a sample of peripheral blood. The receptor source for this set is a woman aged 25-40 years with COVID-19, enrolled during active disease. CDR3s include the opening cysteine and the closing phenylalanine or tryptophan. The D gene is left open where the match is weak. For some rows the clone size is stated as once, few or many, or as a class when expanded; others skip it.

V gene,J gene,clone size,D gene,CDR3 DNA,CDR3 protein
TRBV7-2,TRBJ1-4,NA,NA,TGTGCCAGCAGCTTAGTTCGGGGTGAAAAACTGTTTTTT,CASSLVRGEKLFF
TRBV5-1,TRBJ2-7,NA,NA,TGCGCCAGCAGACAGGGCCAGGGGCCCTACGAGCAGTACTTC,CASRQGQGPYEQYF
TRBV7-2,TRBJ1-2,NA,TRBD1,TGTGCCAGCAGCTCGCCGACAGGGGTCCATGGCTACACCTTC,CASSSPTGVHGYTF
TRBV5-1,TRBJ2-3,NA,TRBD1,TGCGCCAGCAGCCCTGGACAGGGCACAGATACGCAGTATTTT,CASSPGQGTDTQYF
TRBV19,TRBJ1-5,NA,NA,TGTGCCAGTAGTTTCAGTAGCAATCAGCCCCAGCATTTT,CASSFSSNQPQHF
TRBV7-8,TRBJ2-1,NA,NA,TGTGCCAGCAGCTTAGTGCGGGGCCGGAGCTCCTACAATGAGCAGTTCTTC,CASSLVRGRSSYNEQFF
TRBV4-2,TRBJ2-3,few,TRBD2,TGTGCCAGCAGCCAAGCTAGCGGGGGCACAGATACGCAGTATTTT,CASSQASGGTDTQYF
TRBV19,TRBJ1-1,NA,NA,TGTGCCAGTAGTGAGACAGAAGAGAACACTGAAGCTTTCTTT,CASSETEENTEAFF
TRBV2,TRBJ2-2,NA,NA,TGTGCCAGCAAGAAAAGGACAGAAAACACCGGGGAGCTGTTTTTT,CASKKRTENTGELFF
TRBV7-2,TRBJ1-4,few,NA,TGTGCCAGCAGCTCCCTCGGGGAAAAACTGTTTTTT,CASSSLGEKLFF
TRBV24-1,TRBJ2-7,NA,TRBD1,TGTGCCACCAGTGACCCCGGGACAGGGTTTCACGAGCAGTACTTC,CATSDPGTGFHEQYF
TRBV6-6,TRBJ1-2,NA,NA,TGTGCCAGCAGTTACTGGAACGTGGGACAAACCTATGGCTACACCTTC,CASSYWNVGQTYGYTF
TRBV29-1,TRBJ2-1,NA,TRBD2,TGCAGCGTTGTCGCCAGCGGGGGGATCTCCTACAATGAGCAGTTCTTC,CSVVASGGISYNEQFF
TRBV3-1/TRBV3-2,TRBJ2-1,NA,NA,TGTGCCAGCAGCCAAGTCGTGGGGGGGCAATTCTTC,CASSQVVGGQFF
TRBV30,TRBJ1-1,NA,TRBD1,TGTGCCTGGAGTGAACCGTTCCTGACAGGGCAAGGCGGTTTAAACACTGAAGCTTTCTTT,CAWSEPFLTGQGGLNTEAFF
TRBV6-5,TRBJ2-2,NA,NA,TGTGCCAGCGTTTCAGAGGCCGGGGAGCTGTTTTTT,CASVSEAGELFF
TRBV9,TRBJ1-2,NA,NA,TGTGCCTCCGGGATGGACAGCATCTATGGCTACACCTTC,CASGMDSIYGYTF
TRBV27,TRBJ2-2,few,NA,TGTGCCAGCAGTACTAACACCGGGGAGCTGTTTTTT,CASSTNTGELFF
TRBV2,TRBJ2-3,NA,NA,TGTGCCAGCAGTACAGGGAGGGCGAGCCGCACAGATACGCAGTATTTT,CASSTGRASRTDTQYF
TRBV28,TRBJ1-1,NA,TRBD1,TGTGCCAGCAGTAACCCCCGGGACAGCTGCTTCTTT,CASSNPRDSCFF
TRBV4-3,TRBJ1-2,NA,TRBD1,TGCGCCAGCAGCCCTCGTCGGGGACAGGGAGGTGGCTACACCTTC,CASSPRRGQGGGYTF
TRBV6-5,TRBJ1-1,NA,NA,TGTGCCAGCAATAAATTGAGGGCGAACACTGAAGCTTTCTTT,CASNKLRANTEAFF
TRBV9,TRBJ2-3,NA,NA,TGTGCCAGCACCACGTACGTTAGGGGCGCAGATACGCAGTATTTT,CASTTYVRGADTQYF
TRBV23-1,TRBJ1-1,once,TRBD1,TGCGCCAGCGTCCGGGACAGGGGAGAGGTGAACACTGAAGCTTTCTTT,CASVRDRGEVNTEAFF
TRBV3-1/TRBV3-2,TRBJ2-7,NA,TRBD2,TGTGCCAGCAGCCAAGATTCGGCGAGGGGCTATCTAGCGGTGGGAAGCTCCTACGAGCAGTACTTC,CASSQDSARGYLAVGSSYEQYF
TRBV5-6,TRBJ2-3,NA,NA,TGTGCCAGCACCCCCCAAGGGGTCGGCACAGATACGCAGTATTTT,CASTPQGVGTDTQYF